Listed below are T cell receptor beta chains from one sample, sequenced in a study of shared clonotypes between healthy human individuals. The repertoire was sequenced with immunoSEQ multiplex PCR; TCRdb's copy has only in-frame clones and lacks some. Of about 2.3 million clones listed, more than 85% were seen once; the top ten hold about 0.39%. Sequenced material: naive CD4+ T cells from PBMCs. The receptors here all came from a man aged 18 to 29 in good health. Some clones in this sample may be carry-over from other donors' samples. Each CDR3 is given with its conserved first and last residue. A D gene is named only where the DNA matches it firmly. Rows may omit the clone size; those that give it use once, few, many or a size class.

>TRBV5-3|-|-|TRBJ2-7
CARSSPRRRVSYEQYF
TGTGCCAGAAGCTCGCCAAGGCGGAGGGTCTCCTACGAGCAGTACTTC
>TRBV9|-|-|TRBJ1-5
CASSVEGGVEPQHF
TGTGCCAGCAGCGTAGAGGGGGGGGTGGAACCCCAGCATTTT
>TRBV10-3|TRBD1|-|TRBJ2-7
CAISGQGTTYEQYF
TGTGCCATCAGTGGACAGGGAACAACCTACGAGCAGTACTTC
>TRBV7-2|-|-|TRBJ2-1
CASSLWASGANEQFF
TGTGCCAGCAGCTTATGGGCCAGCGGAGCGAATGAGCAGTTCTTC
>TRBV2|TRBD2|-|TRBJ2-3
CASSGTGTSGIADTQYF
TGTGCCAGCAGTGGAACCGGGACTAGCGGGATTGCAGATACGCAGTATTTT
>TRBV6-1|-|-|TRBJ1-4
CASRDRATNEKLFF
TGTGCCAGCAGAGACAGAGCAACTAATGAAAAACTGTTTTTT
>TRBV9|-|-|TRBJ2-5
CASSEGVVAVGETQYF
TGTGCCAGCAGCGAGGGGGTCGTGGCGGTGGGAGAGACCCAGTACTTC
>TRBV2|-|-|TRBJ2-2
CASKRDTNTGELFF
TGTGCCAGCAAGAGGGACACCAACACCGGGGAGCTGTTTTTT
>TRBV30|TRBD1|few|TRBJ2-7
CAWSADRAYEQYF
TGTGCCTGGAGTGCGGACAGGGCCTACGAGCAGTACTTC
>TRBV4-1|-|-|TRBJ1-4
CASSQDRRGGSEKLFF
TGCGCCAGCAGCCAAGACCGTAGGGGCGGGAGTGAAAAACTGTTTTTT
>TRBV5-1|TRBD2|-|TRBJ2-5
CASSLAPSGSETQYF
TGCGCCAGCAGCTTGGCCCCTAGCGGGAGTGAGACCCAGTACTTC
>TRBV7-8|-|once|TRBJ2-2
CASSPSRWGETKHTGELFF
TGTGCCAGCAGCCCTTCCAGGTGGGGGGAGACTAAACACACCGGGGAGCTGTTTTTT
>TRBV11-2|-|-|TRBJ2-2
CASNAGIGELFF
TGTGCCAGCAACGCGGGGATCGGGGAGCTGTTTTTT
>TRBV18|-|-|TRBJ2-2
CASSPRQISSTGELFF
TGTGCCAGCTCACCAAGGCAGATATCCAGCACCGGGGAGCTGTTTTTT
>TRBV6-5|-|few|TRBJ1-5
CASSPRTARQPQHF
TGTGCCAGCAGTCCCCGGACAGCACGACAGCCCCAGCATTTT
>TRBV11-2|TRBD1|-|TRBJ2-2
CASSLYGQGTGELFF
TGTGCCAGCAGCTTATACGGACAGGGCACCGGGGAGCTGTTTTTT
>TRBV30|-|-|TRBJ1-5
CAWSVRWSEPQHF
TGTGCCTGGAGTGTACGGTGGTCGGAGCCCCAGCATTTT
>TRBV7-2|TRBD1|-|TRBJ2-7
CASSRQGPSYEQYF
TGTGCCAGCAGCCGACAGGGCCCCTCCTACGAGCAGTACTTC
>TRBV2|-|-|TRBJ2-2
CASSGTLTNTGELFF
TGTGCCAGCAGTGGGACACTTACGAACACCGGGGAGCTGTTTTTT
>TRBV7-2|-|-|TRBJ2-2
CASSFYRFRSGELFF
TGTGCCAGCAGCTTTTATAGGTTTAGGTCCGGGGAGCTGTTTTTT
>TRBV5-1|-|-|TRBJ1-2
CASSLGGVDNYGYTF
TGCGCCAGCAGCTTGGGGGGTGTGGATAACTATGGCTACACCTTC
>TRBV7-3|TRBD2|-|TRBJ2-1
CASSQSGSLINEQFF
TGTGCCAGCAGCCAGAGCGGGAGCTTGATCAATGAGCAGTTCTTC
>TRBV28|-|-|TRBJ1-2
CASHPLLNYGYTF
TGTGCCAGCCATCCCCTCCTCAACTATGGCTACACCTTC
>TRBV9|-|-|TRBJ2-3
CASLGGTVGDTQYF
TGTGCCAGCTTGGGCGGGACCGTTGGAGATACGCAGTATTTT
>TRBV5-1|-|once|TRBJ1-3
CASSVGPNSAGNTIYF
TGCGCCAGCAGCGTGGGACCGAACTCTGCTGGAAACACCATATATTTT
>TRBV28|-|-|TRBJ2-6
CASSLGPLSGANVLTF
TGTGCCAGCAGTTTGGGACCGCTCTCTGGGGCCAACGTCCTGACTTTC
>TRBV18|TRBD1|once|TRBJ1-1
CASSLPRGRGGNTEAFF
TGTGCCAGCTCACTTCCCAGGGGGCGCGGGGGGAACACTGAAGCTTTCTTT
>TRBV27|-|-|TRBJ2-1
CASSLIGTGTYNEQFF
TGTGCCAGCAGTTTAATCGGGACCGGCACCTACAATGAGCAGTTCTTC
>TRBV5-1|-|-|TRBJ2-1
CASSLDGERRRGGEQFF
TGCGCCAGCAGCTTGGATGGCGAGCGGAGGAGGGGAGGTGAGCAGTTCTTC
>TRBV4-3|-|-|TRBJ2-3
CASSPRQLSTDTQYF
TGCGCCAGCAGCCCGCGACAGCTTAGCACAGATACGCAGTATTTT
>TRBV25-1|-|-|TRBJ2-3
CASSEYLSGSTDTQYF
TGTGCCAGCAGTGAATACCTCAGCGGGAGCACAGATACGCAGTATTTT
>TRBV25-1|-|-|TRBJ2-1
CASSVVSPEYNEQFF
TGTGCCAGCAGTGTAGTTAGCCCCGAATACAATGAGCAGTTCTTC
>TRBV7-2|-|-|TRBJ2-1
CASRSSSSYNEQFF
TGTGCCAGCAGGTCCTCGAGCTCCTACAATGAGCAGTTCTTC
>TRBV18|-|-|TRBJ2-5
CASSPGQPRGTQYF
TGTGCCAGCTCACCAGGCCAGCCAAGGGGGACCCAGTACTTC
>TRBV7-3|-|-|TRBJ2-3
CASSSSTAYTDTQYF
TGTGCCAGCAGCTCCTCGACAGCTTACACAGATACGCAGTATTTT
>TRBV5-4|TRBD1|-|TRBJ1-2
CASSSIGQGTNYGYTF
TGTGCCAGCAGCTCAATAGGACAGGGAACTAACTATGGCTACACCTTC
>TRBV29-1|-|-|TRBJ1-1
CSVEGQTNTEAFF
TGCAGCGTTGAAGGACAGACGAACACTGAAGCTTTCTTT
>TRBV19|-|-|TRBJ1-3
CASSISARRGAGNTIYF
TGTGCCAGTAGTATTTCGGCCCGGAGGGGGGCTGGAAACACCATATATTTT
>TRBV5-1|-|-|TRBJ2-7
CASSLGRSYEQYF
TGCGCCAGCAGCTTAGGCAGATCCTACGAGCAGTACTTC
>TRBV19|TRBD1|-|TRBJ2-1
CASSPSRDRGFNEQFF
TGTGCCAGTAGCCCCTCCCGGGACAGAGGTTTCAATGAGCAGTTCTTC
>TRBV7-2|-|-|TRBJ2-5
CASSASREETQYF
TGTGCCAGCAGCGCGAGCAGGGAAGAGACCCAGTACTTC
>TRBV28|TRBD2|-|TRBJ2-7
CASSPRTSGKDEQYF
TGTGCCAGCAGTCCCCGGACTAGCGGGAAGGACGAGCAGTACTTC
>TRBV10-1|-|-|TRBJ2-3
CASSEGRPGDTQYF
TGCGCCAGCAGTGAGGGACGGCCGGGAGATACGCAGTATTTT
>TRBV7-9|-|-|TRBJ2-2
CASSFKQMNTGELFF
TGTGCCAGCAGCTTTAAACAGATGAACACCGGGGAGCTGTTTTTT
>TRBV7-2|-|-|TRBJ2-7
CASSLGQARYEQYF
TGTGCCAGCAGCTTAGGACAGGCCCGGTACGAGCAGTACTTC